A single sample is the source of the 19 T cell receptor beta chains below, sequenced in a study of monozygotic twins with inflammatory bowel disease. With the 5' RACE reads reprocessed, TCRdb shows one record per CDR3 protein and no DNA. The sample yields under 200,000 distinct CDR3 sequences, of which the top ten take up 2% to 3%. The sequenced material came from blood. Receptor source: a human donor with ulcerative colitis or Crohn's disease, or a healthy co-twin of an affected twin (not recorded which).

The chain employs TRBV28 and TRBJ1-4. The CDR3 totals 12 residues. CDR1 is MDHEN and CDR2 is SYDVKM in the germline V gene. CDR3 sequence: CASSLLGEKLFF.

The rearrangement uses TRBV18 and TRBJ2-5. The length of the CDR3 is 14 residues. The germline gives CDR1 KGHSH, CDR2 LQKENI. The CDR3: CASSPPTKQETQYF.

V is TRBV20-1 and J is TRBJ2-5; checking the TCRdb D call of TRBD2 is not possible without DNA. The CDR3 has 14 amino acids. Germline V lookup: CDR1 DFQATT, CDR2 SNEGSKA (reference sequence). The CDR3 sequence: CSARDGGRGETQYF.

The J gene is TRBJ1-2, the V gene TRBV5-1. Germline V gene lookup returns CDR1 SGHRS and CDR2 YFSETQ. This CDR3 is built from 17 residues. The chain's CDR3 is CASSLEGQVVGSYGYTF.

This chain joins TRBV7-2 and TRBJ2-3; with no DNA, the TCRdb D assignment of TRBD2 cannot be verified. The CDR3 has 17 amino acids. In germline, CDR1 is SGHTA, CDR2 FQGNSA. The CDR3 here is CASSSGSGRGSTDTQYF. The full variable domain, in which reference TRBV7-2 and TRBJ2-3 provide the parts outside the CDR3, is GAGVSQSPSNKVTEKGKDVELRCDPISGHTALYWYRQSLGQGLEFLIYFQGNSAPDKSGLPSDRFSAERTGGSVSTLTIQRTQQEDSAVYLCASSSGSGRGSTDTQYFGPGTRLTVL.

The chain has TRBV3-1 and TRBJ2-4. The CDR3 loop spans 15 amino acids. Germline CDR1 and CDR2: LGHDT and YNNKEL (reference sequence). The CDR3 loop is CASSQDFRPKNIQYF.

The gene calls are TRBV15 and TRBJ2-7. Germline CDR1 reads LNHNV; CDR2 reads YYDKDF (reference sequence). This CDR3 region has 14 residues. The CDR3 loop reads CATSKGLDGYEQYF.

This rearrangement joins TRBV20-1 to TRBJ2-7; TCRdb calls TRBD2, which cannot be checked without DNA. From germline, CDR1 is DFQATT and CDR2 SNEGSKA (reference sequence). The CDR3 is made up of 14 amino acids. The CDR3 here is CSLLSGRALEEQYF.

This chain links TRBV20-1 with TRBJ1-5; absent DNA, TCRdb's TRBD1 call cannot be checked. Germline V CDR1 and CDR2: DFQATT, SNEGSKA (reference sequence). This CDR3 comprises 16 residues. The CDR3 spells CSASRIDRGSNQPQHF.

V and J are TRBV18 and TRBJ2-5; as DNA is missing, the TRBD1 call by TCRdb cannot be tested. The CDR3 is 15 amino acids. Germline CDR1 reads KGHSH; CDR2 reads LQKENI. The CDR3 region is CASSPPELGGETQYF.

V is TRBV20-1 and J is TRBJ2-2. CDR3 length: 13 residues. CDR1 is DFQATT, CDR2 SNEGSKA, per germline (reference sequence). CDR3 protein: CSASDPRTGELFF.

The chain joins TRBV4-2 to TRBJ2-3; no DNA is available, so the TRBD2 call from TCRdb remains unchecked. CDR1 LGHNA and CDR2 YNFKEQ come from the germline V gene. This CDR3 has 20 residues. CDR3 amino acids: CASSQDHRGTSGTLLDTQYF.

The chain is built from TRBV7-2 and TRBJ1-4. Germline V gives CDR1 SGHTA, CDR2 FQGNSA. This CDR3 spans 15 amino acids. CDR3 region: CASSLSAYWNEKLFF.

J is TRBJ2-3 and V is TRBV5-4; there is no DNA to check the TCRdb D call of TRBD2. This CDR3 contains 15 residues. The germline V gene encodes CDR1 SGHNT and CDR2 YYREEE (reference sequence). CDR3 loop: CASSPQRVPTDTQYF.

The CDR3 here is CASSQQYGLALQETQYF. The chain carries TRBV4-2 and TRBJ2-5; TCRdb outputs TRBD2, but without DNA this stays unchecked. The germline CDR1 and CDR2 sequences are LGHNA and YNFKEQ. CDR3 size: 17 residues.

The chain carries TRBV29-1 and TRBJ2-1; the TRBD2 assignment by TCRdb is unverifiable without DNA. Germline V CDR1 and CDR2: SQVTM, ANQGSEA. The CDR3 extends over 15 amino acids. Here the CDR3 reads CSVGGAGGSYNEQFF.

V usage is TRBV15 and J usage is TRBJ2-1. The CDR3 is 14 amino acids. Germline CDR1 LNHNV, CDR2 YYDKDF (reference sequence). The CDR3 spells CATSRDRNVHEQFF.

V gene TRBV20-1 combines with J gene TRBJ1-5; TCRdb's D call, TRBD1, is unchecked because there is no DNA. The CDR3 runs 16 residues. The germline gives CDR1 DFQATT, CDR2 SNEGSKA (reference sequence). The CDR3 reads CSAVRWGTLGNQPQHF.

The rearrangement links TRBV5-1 to TRBJ2-1; the D gene TCRdb calls, TRBD2, cannot be checked with no DNA. CDR1 is SGHRS and CDR2 is YFSETQ in the germline V gene. This CDR3 is 18 amino acids long. CDR3 amino acids: CASSFHVPGLFTYNEQFF.